This TCR beta chain emerged from a study of radiation and T cells in renal cell carcinoma. Background on the study: Nephrectomy followed 15 Gy stereotactic body radiation by 4 weeks. Regarding the study as a whole: In blood, top tumor clones expanded by 2 weeks, shrinking by 4. Pretreatment tumor biopsies were lacking, so baseline clonotypes are unknown.

The CDR3 covers 15 residues. The V end lost 8 bases, the J end lost 0 bases, and 14 bases lay between the germline ends. The germline V gene encodes CDR1 SGHVS and CDR2 FNYEAQ. The count of this clone is one. Its antigen is still unknown. The repertoire was sequenced with immunoSEQ multiplex PCR; TCRdb's copy has only in-frame clones and lacks some. Of over 120,000 clones in the sample, 88% were seen once. Time point of the sample: baseline pretreatment blood. The treatment here: 15 Gy SBRT to primary tumor, nephrectomy 4 weeks later. Radiation-treated patients gave blood at baseline, week 2 and week 4.

The source is a woman between 45 and 65 years old with renal cell carcinoma. V and J are TRBV7-6 and TRBJ1-3, with D unclear. The material was blood, obtained from a patient whose treatment included radiotherapy and nephrectomy. The CDR3 DNA sequence: TGTGCCAGCGCAGGCGACATCATCTCTGGAAACACCATATATTTT. Its protein product is CASAGDIISGNTIYF.